The entry below describes one TCR beta chain. The target antigen is unknown. Primers: 60 Vbeta forward and 13 Jbeta reverse. TCRdb's copy holds only in-frame clones and misses some; the assay was immunoSEQ multiplex PCR. The profile covers some 190,000 clones, with 77% appearing a single time and 1.4% taken by the ten largest. This sample was included in a study of cytomegalovirus exposure and HLA in healthy donors. Study observations and caveats: In a later analysis, most CMV-associated TCR beta chains appeared HLA-restricted.

This CDR3 spans 12 amino acids. Trimming took 0 bases from V and 14 from J, leaving 13 bases between them. Germline V CDR1 and CDR2: SGHTA, FQGNSA. The clonotype was recovered from a man in his late teens or twenties in good health and CMV-seronegative. The chain links TRBV7-2 to TRBJ1-2; perhaps TRBD1 as D (6 bases). Sequenced: PBMCs. The CDR3 DNA is TGTGCCAGCAGCTTAGCAGGGGACAATCAAACCTTC. It encodes CASSLAGDNQTF.